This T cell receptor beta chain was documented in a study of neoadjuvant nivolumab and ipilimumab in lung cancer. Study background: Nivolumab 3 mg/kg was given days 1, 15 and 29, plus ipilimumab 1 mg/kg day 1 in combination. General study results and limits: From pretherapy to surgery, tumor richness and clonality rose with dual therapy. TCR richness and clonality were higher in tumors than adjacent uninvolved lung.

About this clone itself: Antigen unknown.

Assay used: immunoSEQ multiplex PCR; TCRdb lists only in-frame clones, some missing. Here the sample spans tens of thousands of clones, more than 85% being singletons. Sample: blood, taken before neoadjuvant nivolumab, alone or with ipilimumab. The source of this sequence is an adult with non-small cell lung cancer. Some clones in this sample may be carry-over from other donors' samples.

CDR3 loop: CASSMEGADTQYF. For the CDR3, the DNA is TGTGCCAGTAGTATGGAGGGGGCAGATACGCAGTATTTT. The chain has TRBV19 and TRBJ2-3; perhaps D is TRBD1 or TRBD2 (6 bases each). V gave up 3 bases and J gave up 4 bases, with 8 bases separating them. Germline loops: CDR1 LNHDA, CDR2 SQIVND (reference sequence). This CDR3 contains 13 residues.